These 10 T cell receptor beta chains share one sample of origin, sequenced in a study of blood T cell repertoires in COVID-19. The data were produced by immunoSEQ multiplex PCR, yet TCRdb's version contains in-frame clones alone and is incomplete. The sample has roughly 100,000 clones; approximately 72% are singletons. Sequencing was performed on peripheral blood. The origin of the receptors is a woman in her seventies with acute or convalescent COVID-19.

This clone was observed a handful of times. The chain carries TRBV12-3 or TRBV12-4 and TRBJ1-2, with D hard to call. The CDR3 consists of 13 residues. Trimming cost V 6 bases and J 4 bases, with 12 bases left between them. In DNA, the CDR3 is TGTGCCAGCAGCTACCCCCCCTTCTATGGCTACACCTTC. It specifies CASSYPPFYGYTF.

V usage is TRBV6-4 and J usage is TRBJ2-3; D is unclear. This CDR3 spans 15 amino acids. V was pared by 0 bases and J by 0 bases, with 7 bases between. Germline CDR1 is MRHNA and CDR2 is SNTAGT. The CDR3 sequence: CASSDSAGSTDTQYF. The CDR3 bases are TGTGCCAGCAGTGACTCGGCAGGCAGCACAGATACGCAGTATTTT.

The CDR3, as DNA: TGTGCCAGCAGCCAAGCACAGGGTGGTTCTGGCTACACCTTC. Amino acid sequence: CASSQAQGGSGYTF. The chain uses TRBV3-1 (or the pseudogene TRBV3-2) and TRBJ1-2, with D perhaps matching TRBD1 (6 bases). This CDR3 has 14 amino acids. In germline, CDR1 is LGHDT, CDR2 YNNKEL (reference sequence). Trimming removed 1 base from V and 7 bases from J, with 13 bases in between.

The chain combines TRBV28 with TRBJ2-5, with D perhaps matching TRBD2 (6 bases). This CDR3 contains 16 residues. Germline V gene data show CDR1 as MDHEN and CDR2 as SYDVKM. The V and J ends lost 2 bases and 0 bases respectively, with 13 bases between them. CDR3 DNA: TGTGCCAGCAGTTTAAGCGGGCAGCAAGACCAAGAGACCCAGTACTTC. Residues: CASSLSGQQDQETQYF.

This clone is a singleton in its sample. The V gene is TRBV9, the J gene TRBJ2-7; D ambiguous. CDR1 and CDR2 (germline): SGDLS, YYNGEE. The CDR3 runs to 13 residues. Trimming took off 0 bases at V and 0 bases at J, with 4 bases between the two ends. The CDR3 DNA reads as TGTGCCAGCAGCGTAGCCAGCTCCTACGAGCAGTACTTC. Protein: CASSVASSYEQYF.

The rearrangement links TRBV7-9 to TRBJ1-6; 7 nucleotides agree with TRBD1. There are 14 residues in the CDR3. Trimming at V came to 4 bases and at J to 7 bases, leaving 4 bases not matched to a gene. Germline V lookup: CDR1 SEHNR, CDR2 FQNEAQ (reference sequence). The CDR3 sequence is CASSYGTENSPLHF. The CDR3 region has the DNA TGTGCCAGCAGCTATGGGACAGAGAATTCACCCCTCCACTTT.

The chain combines TRBV5-4 with TRBJ1-5; no reliable D call. The CDR3 length is 13 residues. The V gene's germline CDR1 is SGHNT and CDR2 YYREEE (reference sequence). Trimming took off 4 bases at V and 4 bases at J, with 9 bases between the two ends. CDR3 in amino acids: CASSLDNNQPQHF. For the CDR3, the DNA is TGTGCCAGCAGCCTCGACAATAATCAGCCCCAGCATTTT.

The chain uses TRBV7-2 and TRBJ2-1, with 10 nucleotides matching TRBD2. Germline V gives CDR1 SGHTA, CDR2 FQGNSA. This CDR3 has 18 residues. The J segment lost 0 bases and the V segment lost 3 bases, leaving 8 bases of the junction unmatched. The CDR3 coding sequence is TGTGCCAGCAGCTTTAAGGGTAGCGGGGGGCTCTCCTACAATGAGCAGTTCTTC. As protein: CASSFKGSGGLSYNEQFF.

The CDR3 sequence is CASSTTGGSNQPQHF. Written as DNA, the CDR3 is TGCGCCAGCAGCACCACAGGGGGCAGCAATCAGCCCCAGCATTTT. V usage is TRBV5-1 and J usage is TRBJ1-5; TRBD1 aligns across 9 bases. Germline-derived CDR1 and CDR2 are SGHRS and YFSETQ. CDR3 length: 15 residues. V trimming: 4 bases; J trimming: 1 base; junction bases outside the gene matches: 3.

The chain combines TRBV2 with TRBJ2-7; TRBD1 matches 10 bases. Unmatched junction bases numbered 10, after V lost 8 bases and J lost 6 bases. CDR1 is SNHLY, CDR2 FYNNEI, per germline. CDR3 length: 14 residues. CDR3 bases: TGTGCCAGCCCACCGGGACAGGGGTTTGGCGAGCAGTACTTC. This codes for CASPPGQGFGEQYF. The whole variable domain, filled in from reference TRBV2 and TRBJ2-7, reads EPEVTQTPSHQVTQMGQEVILRCVPISNHLYFYWYRQILGQKVEFLVSFYNNEISEKSEIFDDQFSVERPDGSNFTLKIRSTKLEDSAMYFCASPPGQGFGEQYFGPGTRLTVT.